This section outlines one TCR beta chain sequence together with its context. Antigen unknown. From germline, CDR1 is GTSNPN and CDR2 SVGIG (reference sequence). With 1 base removed from V and 7 bases from J, the gap between germline ends came to 8 bases. The CDR3 covers 11 residues. The source of the sample is a study of T cell repertoires in ileal Crohn's disease. Whole-study context: Median disease duration was approximately eight years; 35% smoked at surgery.

General study results and limits: Compared with non-smokers, active smokers at surgery showed more clonal expansions.

Data came from immunoSEQ multiplex PCR; TCRdb stores just in-frame clones and leaves some out. The table shows approximately 30,000 clones, with 80% occurring only once. The clonotype was recovered from an adult with Crohn's disease. The gene calls are TRBV30 and TRBJ2-7; the D gene is possibly TRBD1 (5 bases). The sequenced sample was ileal tissue. The CDR3 is CAWSANREQYF. The CDR3 nucleotides are TGTGCCTGGAGTGCCAACAGGGAGCAGTACTTC.